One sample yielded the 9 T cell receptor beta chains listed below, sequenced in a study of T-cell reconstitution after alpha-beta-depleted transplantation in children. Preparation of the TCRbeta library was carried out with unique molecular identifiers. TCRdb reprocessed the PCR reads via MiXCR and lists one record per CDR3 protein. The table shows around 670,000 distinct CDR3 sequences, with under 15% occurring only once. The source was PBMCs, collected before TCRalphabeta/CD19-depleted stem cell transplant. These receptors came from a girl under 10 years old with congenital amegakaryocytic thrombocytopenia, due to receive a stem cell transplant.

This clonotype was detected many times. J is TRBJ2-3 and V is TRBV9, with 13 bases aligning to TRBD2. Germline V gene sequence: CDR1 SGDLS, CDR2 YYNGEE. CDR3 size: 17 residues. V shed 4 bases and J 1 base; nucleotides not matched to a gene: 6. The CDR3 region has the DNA TGTGCCAGCAGCCTTCAAGGGACTAGCGGGGGCACAGATACGCAGTATTTT. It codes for CASSLQGTSGGTDTQYF.

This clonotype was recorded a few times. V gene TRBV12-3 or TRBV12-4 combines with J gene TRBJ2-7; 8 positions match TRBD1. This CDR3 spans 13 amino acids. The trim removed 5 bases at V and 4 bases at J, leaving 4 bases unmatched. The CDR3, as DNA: TGTGCCAGCAGTACAGGGGGGAGATACGAGCAGTACTTC. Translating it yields CASSTGGRYEQYF.

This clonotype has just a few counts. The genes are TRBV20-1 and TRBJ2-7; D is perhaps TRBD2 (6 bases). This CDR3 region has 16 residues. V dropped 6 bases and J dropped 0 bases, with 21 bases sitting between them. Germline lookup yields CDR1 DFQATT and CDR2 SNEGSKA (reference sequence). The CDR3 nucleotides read TGCAGTGCCCAGACAACTAGCCTAGGTCTCTCCTACGAGCAGTACTTC. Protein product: CSAQTTSLGLSYEQYF.

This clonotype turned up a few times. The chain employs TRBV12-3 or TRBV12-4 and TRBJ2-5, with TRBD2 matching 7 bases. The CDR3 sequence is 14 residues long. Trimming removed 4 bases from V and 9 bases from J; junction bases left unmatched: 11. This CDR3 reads CASSSPGTTGPQYF. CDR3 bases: TGTGCCAGCAGTTCCCCCGGGACTACGGGGCCCCAGTACTTC.

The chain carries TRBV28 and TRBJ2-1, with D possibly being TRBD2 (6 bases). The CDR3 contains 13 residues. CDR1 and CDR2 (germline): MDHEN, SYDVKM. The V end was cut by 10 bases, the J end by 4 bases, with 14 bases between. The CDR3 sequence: CATRFRGYNEQFF. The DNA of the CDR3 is TGTGCCACCCGATTTCGGGGGTACAATGAGCAGTTCTTC. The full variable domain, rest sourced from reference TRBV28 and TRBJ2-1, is DVKVTQSSRYLVKRTGEKVFLECVQDMDHENMFWYRQDPGLGLRLIYFSYDVKMKEKGDIPEGYSVSREKKERFSLILESASTNQTSMYLCATRFRGYNEQFFGPGTRLTVL.

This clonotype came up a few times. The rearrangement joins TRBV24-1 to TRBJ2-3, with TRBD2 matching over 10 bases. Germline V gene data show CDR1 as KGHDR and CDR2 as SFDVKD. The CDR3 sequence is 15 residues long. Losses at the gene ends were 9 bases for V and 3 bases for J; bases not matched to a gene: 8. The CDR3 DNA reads TGTGCCACCGGTACTAGCGGGAAGGGAACAGATACGCAGTATTTT. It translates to CATGTSGKGTDTQYF.

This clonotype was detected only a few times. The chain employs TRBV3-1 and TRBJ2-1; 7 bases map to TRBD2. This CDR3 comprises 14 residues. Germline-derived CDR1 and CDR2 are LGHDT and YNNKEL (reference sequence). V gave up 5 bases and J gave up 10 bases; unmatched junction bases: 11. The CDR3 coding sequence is TGTGCCAGCAGCTTTTGGACTAGGATCGGGGAGCAGTTCTTC. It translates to CASSFWTRIGEQFF.

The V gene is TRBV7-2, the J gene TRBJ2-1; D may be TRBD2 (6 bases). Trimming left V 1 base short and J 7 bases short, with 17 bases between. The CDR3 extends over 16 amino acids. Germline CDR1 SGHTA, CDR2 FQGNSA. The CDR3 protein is CASSLDRRGGKNEQFF. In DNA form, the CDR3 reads TGTGCCAGCAGCTTAGACCGACGCGGCGGGAAGAATGAGCAGTTCTTC.

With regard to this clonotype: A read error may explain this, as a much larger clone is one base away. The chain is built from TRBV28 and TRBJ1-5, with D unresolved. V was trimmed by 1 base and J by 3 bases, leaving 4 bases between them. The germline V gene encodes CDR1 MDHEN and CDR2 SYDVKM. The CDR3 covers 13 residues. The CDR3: CASSLFTNQPQHF. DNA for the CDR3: TGTGCCAGCAGTTTATTTACCAATCAGCCCCAGCATTTT.